The entry below gives a single T cell receptor beta chain sequence along with its context. The antigen is undetermined. Using immunoSEQ multiplex PCR, the repertoire was profiled, and TCRdb retains in-frame clones only, with some absent. Of some 99,000 clones in the sample, 94% were seen once. The data were taken from a study of OX40 agonist ivuxolimab in advanced cancers. Study-level points and caveats: The study did not work out the antigen specificity of the expanded peripheral T cells. Expanded clones tended on average to be more numerous among CD8+ T cells than CD4+. Blood T cells, both CD4+ and CD8+, expanded clonally by week 6 at 0.1 to 3.0 mg/kg. Patients with a partial response at 0.1-3.0 mg/kg had among the lowest clonal expansion.

From germline, CDR1 is LGHNT and CDR2 FRNRAP. V lost 2 bases and J lost 2, with 9 bases in between. The length of the CDR3 is 14 residues. This TCR came from an adult with an advanced solid tumor such as melanoma, head and neck, liver or kidney cancer. This chain connects TRBV12-5 to TRBJ1-2; D unclear. Source: CD4+ or CD8+ T cells sorted from blood, taken in a trial of the OX40 agonist ivuxolimab. CDR3 sequence reads: CASGLFTANYGYTF. The CDR3 nucleotides read TGTGCTAGTGGTTTGTTTACGGCGAACTATGGCTACACCTTC.